This TCR beta chain was captured by sequencing in a study of cytomegalovirus exposure and HLA in healthy donors. Study-wide context: Approximately 170 million T cells yielded around 120 million unique TCR beta sequences in earlier analysis.

CDR3 length equals 17 residues. CDR1 and CDR2 (germline): SEHNR, FQNEAQ (reference sequence). Trimming removed 1 base from V and 4 bases from J, with 18 bases in between. The PCR used 60 Vbeta and 13 Jbeta primers. Assay: immunoSEQ multiplex PCR; the TCRdb copy retains only in-frame clones and omits some. The table shows over 250,000 clones, with 65% to 85% occurring only once. In the case of this clone: The target antigen is unknown.

General study points: A later analysis found TCR association rates differed by HLA locus, highest for DRB1 and lowest for HLA-C. In a later analysis, donors in an Asian-associated ancestry cluster reportedly had fewer N-insertions in productive TCRs than the cohort mean. A few of the chains that were CMV-associated were confirmed in vitro to be specific for CMV antigens.

The clonotype originates from a female donor in good health and CMV-seronegative. This chain uses TRBV7-9 with TRBJ2-3, with TRBD1 as a possible D gene (5 bases). The source material was PBMCs. The CDR3 here is CASSLGSGQGLADTQYF. CDR3 in DNA: TGTGCCAGCAGCTTAGGTTCCGGTCAGGGTCTCGCAGATACGCAGTATTTT.